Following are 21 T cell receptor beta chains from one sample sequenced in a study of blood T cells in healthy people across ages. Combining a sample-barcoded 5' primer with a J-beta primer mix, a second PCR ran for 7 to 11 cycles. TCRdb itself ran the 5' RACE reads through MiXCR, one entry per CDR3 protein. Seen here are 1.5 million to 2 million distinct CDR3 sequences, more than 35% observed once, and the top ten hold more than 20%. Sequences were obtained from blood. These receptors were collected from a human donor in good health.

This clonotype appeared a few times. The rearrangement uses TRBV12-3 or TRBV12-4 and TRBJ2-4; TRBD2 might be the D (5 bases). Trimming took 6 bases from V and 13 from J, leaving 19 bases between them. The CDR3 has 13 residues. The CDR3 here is CASSSGRAQEQYF. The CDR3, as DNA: TGTGCCAGCAGCTCTGGGCGGGCTCAAGAGCAGTACTTC.

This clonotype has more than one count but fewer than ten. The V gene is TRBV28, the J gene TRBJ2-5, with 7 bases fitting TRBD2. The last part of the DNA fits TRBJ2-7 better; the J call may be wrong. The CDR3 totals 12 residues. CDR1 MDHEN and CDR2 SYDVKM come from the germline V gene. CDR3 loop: CASSLREGEQYF. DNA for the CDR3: TGTGCCAGCAGTTTAAGGGAGGGCGAGCAGTACTTC.

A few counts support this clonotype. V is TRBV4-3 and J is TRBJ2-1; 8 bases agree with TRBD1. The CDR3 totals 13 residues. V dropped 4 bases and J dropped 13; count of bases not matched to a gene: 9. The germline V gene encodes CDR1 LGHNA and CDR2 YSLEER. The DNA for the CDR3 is TGCGCCAGCAGCCCCTTCGCCGGGACAGGCCAGTTCTTC. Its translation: CASSPFAGTGQFF.

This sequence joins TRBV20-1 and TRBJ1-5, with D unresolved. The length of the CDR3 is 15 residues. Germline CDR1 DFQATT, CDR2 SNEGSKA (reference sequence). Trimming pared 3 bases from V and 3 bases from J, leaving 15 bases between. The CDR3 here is CSARVWQPINQPQHF. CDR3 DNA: TGCAGTGCTAGGGTCTGGCAACCTATCAATCAGCCCCAGCATTTT.

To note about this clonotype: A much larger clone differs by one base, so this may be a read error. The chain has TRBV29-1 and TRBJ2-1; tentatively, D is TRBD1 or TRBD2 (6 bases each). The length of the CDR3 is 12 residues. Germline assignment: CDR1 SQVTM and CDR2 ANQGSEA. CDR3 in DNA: TGCACTGCTAGGGGGGTGGAGGAGACCCAGTTCTTC. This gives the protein CTARGVEETQFF.

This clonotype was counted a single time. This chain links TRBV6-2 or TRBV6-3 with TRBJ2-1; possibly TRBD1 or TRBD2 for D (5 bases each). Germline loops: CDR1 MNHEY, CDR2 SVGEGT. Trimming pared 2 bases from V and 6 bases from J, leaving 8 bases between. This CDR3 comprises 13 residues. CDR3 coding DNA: TGTGCCAGCAGTTACGGGGGACCCAATGAGCAGTTCTTC. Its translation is CASSYGGPNEQFF.

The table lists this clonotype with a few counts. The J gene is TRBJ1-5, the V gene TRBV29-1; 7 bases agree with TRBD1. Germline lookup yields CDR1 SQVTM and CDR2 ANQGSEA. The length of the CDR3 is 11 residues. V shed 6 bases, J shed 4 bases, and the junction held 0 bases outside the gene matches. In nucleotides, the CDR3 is TGCAGCGTGGGACAGAATCAGCCCCAGCATTTT. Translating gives CSVGQNQPQHF. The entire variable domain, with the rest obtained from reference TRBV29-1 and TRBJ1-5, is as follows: SAVISQKPSRDICQRGTSLTIQCQVDSQVTMMFWYRQQPGQSLTLIATANQGSEATYESGFVIDKFPISRPNLTFSTLTVSNMSPEDSSIYLCSVGQNQPQHFGDGTRLSIL.

The CDR3 bases are TGTGCCAGCAGCTTAGGGGGGCTGGGAGGGAACATTCAGTACTTC. Protein product: CASSLGGLGGNIQYF. The J gene is TRBJ2-4, the V gene TRBV7-2, with TRBD2 as a possible D gene (7 bases). Trimming took 1 base from V and 7 from J, leaving 14 bases between them. The CDR3 loop spans 15 amino acids. The germline CDR1 and CDR2 sequences are SGHTA and FQGNSA.

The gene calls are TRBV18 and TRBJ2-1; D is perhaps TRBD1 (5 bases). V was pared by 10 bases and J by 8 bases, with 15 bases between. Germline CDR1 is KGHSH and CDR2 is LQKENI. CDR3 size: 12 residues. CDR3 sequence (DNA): TGTGCCATCTCTCCAGTGGGGCATGAGCAGTTCTTC. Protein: CAISPVGHEQFF.

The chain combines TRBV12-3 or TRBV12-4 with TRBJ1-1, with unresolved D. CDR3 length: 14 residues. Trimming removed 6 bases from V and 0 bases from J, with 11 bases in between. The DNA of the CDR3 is TGTGCCAGCAGACAAGAGGGTATGAACACTGAAGCTTTCTTT. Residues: CASRQEGMNTEAFF.

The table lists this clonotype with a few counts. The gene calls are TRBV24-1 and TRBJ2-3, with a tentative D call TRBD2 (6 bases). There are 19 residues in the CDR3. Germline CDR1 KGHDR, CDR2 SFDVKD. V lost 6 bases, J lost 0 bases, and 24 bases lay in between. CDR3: CATSRGSSAGGFSTDTQYF. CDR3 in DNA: TGTGCCACCAGTCGGGGGTCCAGCGCGGGCGGGTTCAGCACAGATACGCAGTATTTT.

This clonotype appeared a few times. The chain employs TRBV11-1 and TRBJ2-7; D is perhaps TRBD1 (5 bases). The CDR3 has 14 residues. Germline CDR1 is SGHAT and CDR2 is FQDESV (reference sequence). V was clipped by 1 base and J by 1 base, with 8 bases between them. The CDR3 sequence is CASSLDRISYEQYF. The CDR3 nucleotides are TGTGCCAGCAGCTTAGACAGGATATCCTACGAGCAGTACTTC.

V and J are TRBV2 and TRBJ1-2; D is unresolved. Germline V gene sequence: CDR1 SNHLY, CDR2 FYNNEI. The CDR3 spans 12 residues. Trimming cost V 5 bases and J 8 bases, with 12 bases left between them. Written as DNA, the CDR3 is TGTGCCAGCAGTAATGAGGGTCTAGGCTACACCTTC. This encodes CASSNEGLGYTF.

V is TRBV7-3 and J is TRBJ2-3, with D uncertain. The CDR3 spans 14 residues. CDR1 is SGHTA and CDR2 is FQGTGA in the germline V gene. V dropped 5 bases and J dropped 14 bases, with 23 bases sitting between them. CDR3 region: CASSPHGSKETRYF. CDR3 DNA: TGTGCCAGCAGCCCCCATGGTTCCAAAGAGACCCGGTATTTT.

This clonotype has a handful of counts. CDR3 protein: CSAPGLTSTDTQYF. The CDR3 nucleotides read TGCAGTGCTCCGGGACTAACTAGCACAGATACGCAGTATTTT. This chain joins TRBV20-1 and TRBJ2-3, with 7 positions matching TRBD2. From germline, CDR1 is DFQATT and CDR2 SNEGSKA (reference sequence). After removal of 5 bases from V and 0 bases from J, the junction contained 5 bases not matched to a gene. This CDR3 has 14 amino acids.

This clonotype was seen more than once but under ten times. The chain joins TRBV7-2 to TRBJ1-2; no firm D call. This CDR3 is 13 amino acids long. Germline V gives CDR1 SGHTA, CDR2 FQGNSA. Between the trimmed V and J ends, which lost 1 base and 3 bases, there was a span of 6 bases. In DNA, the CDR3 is TGTGCCAGCAGCTTAGTAGCATACTATGGCTACACCTTC. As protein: CASSLVAYYGYTF. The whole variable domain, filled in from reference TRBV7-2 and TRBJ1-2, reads GAGVSQSPSNKVTEKGKDVELRCDPISGHTALYWYRQSLGQGLEFLIYFQGNSAPDKSGLPSDRFSAERTGGSVSTLTIQRTQQEDSAVYLCASSLVAYYGYTFGSGTRLTVV.

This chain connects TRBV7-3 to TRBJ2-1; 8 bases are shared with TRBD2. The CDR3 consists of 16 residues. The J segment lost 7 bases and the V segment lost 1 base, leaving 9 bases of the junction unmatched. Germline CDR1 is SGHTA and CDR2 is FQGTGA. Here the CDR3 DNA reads TGTGCCAGCAGCTTAAGGCTAGCGGGTGAGGGGAATGAGCAGTTCTTC. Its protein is CASSLRLAGEGNEQFF.

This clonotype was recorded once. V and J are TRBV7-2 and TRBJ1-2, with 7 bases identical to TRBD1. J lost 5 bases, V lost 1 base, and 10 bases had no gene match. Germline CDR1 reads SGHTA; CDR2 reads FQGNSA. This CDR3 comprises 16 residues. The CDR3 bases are TGTGCCAGCAGCTTAGAGTTGACAGGGAGTTGGTATGGCTACACCTTC. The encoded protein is CASSLELTGSWYGYTF. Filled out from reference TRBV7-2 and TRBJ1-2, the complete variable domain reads GAGVSQSPSNKVTEKGKDVELRCDPISGHTALYWYRQSLGQGLEFLIYFQGNSAPDKSGLPSDRFSAERTGGSVSTLTIQRTQQEDSAVYLCASSLELTGSWYGYTFGSGTRLTVV.

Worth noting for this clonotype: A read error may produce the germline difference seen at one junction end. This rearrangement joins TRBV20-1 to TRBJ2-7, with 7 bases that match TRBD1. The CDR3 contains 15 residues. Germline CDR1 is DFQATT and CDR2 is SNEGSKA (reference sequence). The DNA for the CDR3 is TGCAGTGCTGGAGAGGGGACAGACTACTCCTACGAGCAGTACTTC. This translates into CSAGEGTDYSYEQYF.

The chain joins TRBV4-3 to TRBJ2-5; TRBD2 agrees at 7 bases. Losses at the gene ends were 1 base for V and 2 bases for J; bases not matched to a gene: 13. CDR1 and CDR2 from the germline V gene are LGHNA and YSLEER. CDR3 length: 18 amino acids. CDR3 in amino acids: CASSQATGGRGDQETQYF. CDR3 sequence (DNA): TGCGCCAGCAGCCAAGCCACCGGGGGACGGGGGGATCAAGAGACCCAGTACTTC.

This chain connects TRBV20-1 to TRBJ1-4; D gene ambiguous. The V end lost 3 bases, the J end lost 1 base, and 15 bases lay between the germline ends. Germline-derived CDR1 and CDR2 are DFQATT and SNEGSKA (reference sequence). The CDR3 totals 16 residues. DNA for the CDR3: TGCAGTGCTAGTGGACCTCATGGAGAAACTAATGAAAAACTGTTTTTT. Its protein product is CSASGPHGETNEKLFF.